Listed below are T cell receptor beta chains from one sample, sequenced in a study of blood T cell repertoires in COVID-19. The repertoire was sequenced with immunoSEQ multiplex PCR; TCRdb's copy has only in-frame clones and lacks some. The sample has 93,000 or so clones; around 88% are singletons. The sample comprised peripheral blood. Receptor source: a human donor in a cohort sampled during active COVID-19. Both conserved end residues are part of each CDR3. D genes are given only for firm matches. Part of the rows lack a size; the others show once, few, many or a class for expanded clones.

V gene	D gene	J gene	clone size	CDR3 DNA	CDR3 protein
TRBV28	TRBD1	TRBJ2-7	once	TGTGCCAGCAGCCCTACGGGGACAGGGGGTTACTACGAGCAGTACTTC	CASSPTGTGGYYEQYF
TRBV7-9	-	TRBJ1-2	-	TGTGCCAGCAGCTTAGAGGGGCTTTTGACAGGACCTAACTATGGCTACACCTTC	CASSLEGLLTGPNYGYTF
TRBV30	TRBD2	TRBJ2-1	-	TGTGCCTGGAGTCGTGCCTTAGCGGGCAACAATGAGCAGTTCTTC	CAWSRALAGNNEQFF
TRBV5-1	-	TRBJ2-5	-	TGCGCCAGCAGCCCCCTCGTGGCAGCTAAGGAGGAGACCCAGTACTTC	CASSPLVAAKEETQYF
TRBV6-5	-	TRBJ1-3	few	TGTGCCAGCAGTTATGCGGGGAGCTCTGGAAACACCATATATTTT	CASSYAGSSGNTIYF
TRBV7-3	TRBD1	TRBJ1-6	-	TGTGCCAGCAGCTCGGGACAGGCTTCGGGTTCACCCCTCCACTTT	CASSSGQASGSPLHF
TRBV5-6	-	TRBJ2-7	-	TGTGCCAGCAGCTGGGGCAGGGCATACGAGCAGTACTTC	CASSWGRAYEQYF
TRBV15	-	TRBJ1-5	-	TGTGCCACCAGCAGACTTAGGACAGATAGCAATCAGCCCCAGCATTTT	CATSRLRTDSNQPQHF
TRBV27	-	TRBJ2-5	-	TGTGCCAGCGCCAGGAGGATCCAAGAGACCCAGTACTTC	CASARRIQETQYF
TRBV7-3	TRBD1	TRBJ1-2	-	TGTGCCAGCAGCTTAGACAGGGGGCAAGGGGGCTACACCTTC	CASSLDRGQGGYTF
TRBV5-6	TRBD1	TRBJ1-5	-	TGTGCCAGCAGCGAAGGGACAGGTGGAATGGGCAATCAGCCCCAGCATTTT	CASSEGTGGMGNQPQHF
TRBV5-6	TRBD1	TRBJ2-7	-	TGTGCCAGCAGCCAATGGGACAGACCCCTCCTCGAGCAGTACTTC	CASSQWDRPLLEQYF
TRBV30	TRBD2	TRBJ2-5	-	TGTGCCTGGAGTTTAGCGGGAGAGACCCAGTACTTC	CAWSLAGETQYF
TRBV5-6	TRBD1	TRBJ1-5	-	TGTGCCAGCAGCTTGGGGACAGGGAAGGGCAATCAGCCCCAGCATTTT	CASSLGTGKGNQPQHF
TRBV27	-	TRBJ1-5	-	TGTGCCAGCAGTTTATTAGGACAGACCAATCAGCCCCAGCATTTT	CASSLLGQTNQPQHF
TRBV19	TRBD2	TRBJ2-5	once	TGTGCCAGTAGTATATTTAGGGGACTAGCGGGGTCGGAGACCCAGTACTTC	CASSIFRGLAGSETQYF
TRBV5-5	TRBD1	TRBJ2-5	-	TGTGCCAGCAGCTTTCCTGTTAAGGACAGGGGACTCGGGGAGACCCAGTACTTC	CASSFPVKDRGLGETQYF
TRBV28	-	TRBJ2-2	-	TGTGCCAGCAGTACTAGGGTCGGGGAGCTGTTTTTT	CASSTRVGELFF
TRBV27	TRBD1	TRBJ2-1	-	TGTGCCAGCCGCACCGGGACAGGGTTCAATGAGCAGTTCTTC	CASRTGTGFNEQFF
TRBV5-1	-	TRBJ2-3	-	TGCGCCAGCACCTTGGCTAGCGAGGCAGATACGCAGTATTTT	CASTLASEADTQYF
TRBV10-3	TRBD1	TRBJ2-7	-	TGTGCCATCAGATCGACAGGGGGCCGCTACGAGCAGTACTTC	CAIRSTGGRYEQYF
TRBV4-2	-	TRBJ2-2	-	TGTGCCAGCAGCCAAGATTGGAGCGGAGGCGTCACCGGGGAGCTGTTTTTT	CASSQDWSGGVTGELFF